The rows below give T cell receptor beta chains drawn from one sample of a study of early T cells in non-severe SARS-CoV-2 infection. TCRdb passed the 5' RACE reads through MiXCR, listing each CDR3 protein once. The sample gives 25,000 to 40,000 distinct CDR3 sequences, 4.5% to 6% of which show up once; about a fifth is in the top ten. Sequenced material: whole blood. The receptors shown here come from an adult who was a healthcare worker with PCR-confirmed SARS-CoV-2 infection or an uninfected control (not recorded which). Both conserved end residues are part of each CDR3. A D gene is named only where the DNA matches it firmly. Clone size is shown for a subset of rows, as once, few, many or a class of expanded clone.

>TRBJ1-6|TRBD1|-|TRBV14
TGTGCCAGCAGCCAAGATGGACAGGGAATTTCCCCCCTCCACTTT
CASSQDGQGISPLHF
>TRBJ2-1|-|-|TRBV24-1
TGTGCCACCAGTGCCCAGGGACGGCGCAATGAGCAGTTCTTC
CATSAQGRRNEQFF
>TRBJ2-3|TRBD1|medium-sized|TRBV6-2/TRBV6-3
TGTGCCAGCAGCCCCTCGAGGGGGCCGGTAGATACGCAGTATTTT
CASSPSRGPVDTQYF
>TRBJ2-5|-|-|TRBV6-2/TRBV6-3
TGTGCCAGCAGTTATTATTACAGACAGACCCAGTACTTC
CASSYYYRQTQYF
>TRBJ1-1|-|many|TRBV20-1
TGCAGTGCCCTGGGGTTCCAGTTGAACACTGAAGCTTTCTTT
CSALGFQLNTEAFF
>TRBJ2-1|-|-|TRBV28
TGTGCCAGCAGTGTGGAGAATGAGCAGTTCTTC
CASSVENEQFF
>TRBJ2-5|TRBD1|-|TRBV24-1
TGTGCCACCAGTGAATCAGGGACAGGGAAGGAGACCCAGTACTTC
CATSESGTGKETQYF
>TRBJ2-1|-|many|TRBV7-9
TGTGCCAGCAGCCCAATTCGGGAGAGGGTTGAGCAGTTCTTC
CASSPIRERVEQFF
>TRBJ2-7|-|many|TRBV7-8
TGTGCCAGCAGCTTAGCGCTCGGACCAGCCTACGAGCAGTACTTC
CASSLALGPAYEQYF
>TRBJ1-4|TRBD1|many|TRBV20-1
TGCAGTGCCCACAGGGGGCTGGATGAAAAACTGTTTTTT
CSAHRGLDEKLFF
>TRBJ1-1|-|many|TRBV7-2
TGTGCCAGCAGCTTTGGTCAGGGAGGGACTGAAGCTTTCTTT
CASSFGQGGTEAFF
>TRBJ2-7|-|-|TRBV12-3/TRBV12-4
TGTGCCAGCAGTTTCGGCAACGTTTACGAGCAGTACTTC
CASSFGNVYEQYF
>TRBJ2-7|-|many|TRBV24-1
TGTGCCACCAGTGACCCCGCGGCACGGACGGGACAAGGTACTAGCGAGCAGTACTTC
CATSDPAARTGQGTSEQYF
>TRBJ1-6|-|-|TRBV6-5
TGTGCCACCAAAAGTCAGGGAGGAGGTAATTCACCCCTCCACTTT
CATKSQGGGNSPLHF
>TRBJ2-5|-|-|TRBV18
TGTGCCAGCTCACCGTTATATAGCCCGACAGGACAAGAGACCCAGTACTTC
CASSPLYSPTGQETQYF
>TRBJ2-7|-|many|TRBV28
TGTGCCAGCAGCTCCGGGGCTGGGGGTTCCTACGAGCAGTACTTC
CASSSGAGGSYEQYF
>TRBJ1-2|TRBD1|-|TRBV28
TGTGCCAGCATAGGGACAGGGGTTGGCTACACCTTC
CASIGTGVGYTF
>TRBJ2-3|-|many|TRBV1
TGCACCAGCAGCCAATCTAGCGGGATCACAGATACGCAGTATTTT
CTSSQSSGITDTQYF
>TRBJ2-3|TRBD2|few|TRBV20-1
TGCAGTGCTAGGCAGACAGCGGGGGACACCGTCACGCAGTATTTT
CSARQTAGDTVTQYF
>TRBJ2-3|-|-|TRBV5-1
TGCGCCAGCAGCTTATTGGGACTCCCGATGGATACGCAGTATTTT
CASSLLGLPMDTQYF
>TRBJ1-3|-|few|TRBV12-3/TRBV12-4
TGTGCCAGCAGGGTGGCGAGCTCTGGAAACACCATATATTTT
CASRVASSGNTIYF
>TRBJ2-1|-|few|TRBV12-3/TRBV12-4
TGTGCCAGCAGTTTGAAACGAATCTCCTACAATGAGCAGTTCTTC
CASSLKRISYNEQFF